The 30 T cell receptor beta chains below all came from one sample that was sequenced in a study of blood T cell repertoires in COVID-19. Assay: immunoSEQ multiplex PCR; the TCRdb copy retains only in-frame clones and omits some. The table lists approximately 120,000 clones, less than 90% of them singletons. Specimen: peripheral blood. The receptors were gathered from an older man with active or convalescent COVID-19.

V usage is TRBV4-1 and J usage is TRBJ2-5; TRBD2 matches 7 bases. CDR3 length: 13 amino acids. Germline-derived CDR1 and CDR2 are MGHRA and YSYEKL. The V gene end was trimmed by 5 bases and the J gene end by 2 bases; junction bases not matched to a gene: 2. Here the CDR3 DNA reads TGCGCCAGCAGCTCGGGACTACAAGAGACCCAGTACTTC. Amino acids: CASSSGLQETQYF.

This rearrangement joins TRBV5-1 to TRBJ2-5, with TRBD2 as a possible D gene (5 bases). This CDR3 has 14 residues. V lost 3 bases to trimming and J lost 9 bases, with 18 bases between them. The germline gives CDR1 SGHRS, CDR2 YFSETQ. The CDR3 sequence: CASSSTLTPGAQYF. CDR3 nucleotide sequence: TGCGCCAGCAGCTCGACGCTGACCCCCGGGGCCCAGTACTTC.

V gene TRBV18 combines with J gene TRBJ2-2; 14 positions agree with TRBD2. With 5 bases clipped from V and 1 base from J, the junction kept 6 bases outside the gene matches. The CDR3 extends over 18 amino acids. The germline gives CDR1 KGHSH, CDR2 LQKENI. CDR3 amino acids: CASSSGLAGAGNTGELFF. In DNA form, the CDR3 reads TGTGCCAGCTCATCGGGACTAGCGGGAGCGGGGAACACCGGGGAGCTGTTTTTT. The full variable domain, in which reference TRBV18 and TRBJ2-2 provide the parts outside the CDR3, is NAGVMQNPRHLVRRRGQEARLRCSPMKGHSHVYWYRQLPEEGLKFMVYLQKENIIDESGMPKERFSAEFPKEGPSILRIQQVVRGDSAAYFCASSSGLAGAGNTGELFFGEGSRLTVL.

In DNA form, the CDR3 reads TGCGCCAGCAGCTTGGAAGGTGGCAGGAATTCACCCCTCCACTTT. As protein: CASSLEGGRNSPLHF. The chain couples TRBV5-1 to TRBJ1-6; D is unclear. The CDR3 length is 15 residues. CDR1 and CDR2 (germline): SGHRS, YFSETQ. The V end lost 0 bases, the J end lost 7 bases, and 11 bases lay between the germline ends.

J is TRBJ1-1 and V is TRBV6-6; 10 bases agree with TRBD1. Germline CDR1 and CDR2: MNHNY and SVGAGI (reference sequence). The junction had 6 bases not matched to a gene; V was cut back by 4 bases and J by 7 bases. This CDR3 comprises 14 residues. The CDR3 sequence is CASSSTGGGGEAFF. For the CDR3, the DNA is TGTGCCAGCAGTTCGACAGGGGGCGGGGGTGAAGCTTTCTTT.

The chain carries TRBV18 and TRBJ1-5; D might be TRBD1 (6 bases). This CDR3 region has 14 residues. CDR1 is KGHSH, CDR2 LQKENI, per germline. V was clipped by 2 bases and J by 4 bases, with 9 bases between them. CDR3 sequence (DNA): TGTGCCAGCTCACCAGTGGACAGTAATCAGCCCCAGCATTTT. Amino acids: CASSPVDSNQPQHF.

This sequence joins TRBV19 and TRBJ1-5; 9 positions match TRBD1. CDR3 length: 13 amino acids. In germline, CDR1 is LNHDA, CDR2 SQIVND (reference sequence). Losses at the gene ends were 9 bases for V and 2 bases for J; bases not matched to a gene: 2. CDR3 DNA: TGTGCCAGCCGGGACAGGGGCAATCAGCCCCAGCATTTT. It translates to CASRDRGNQPQHF.

This sequence joins TRBV5-1 and TRBJ1-4; maybe TRBD1 (5 bases). The CDR3 runs 15 residues. Between the trimmed V and J ends, which lost 0 bases and 8 bases, there was a span of 14 bases. Germline CDR1 is SGHRS and CDR2 is YFSETQ. The CDR3 loop reads CASSLVGAREEKLFF. In DNA form, the CDR3 reads TGCGCCAGCAGCTTGGTAGGGGCAAGAGAGGAAAAACTGTTTTTT.

The chain joins TRBV6-5 to TRBJ1-1; 8 nucleotides agree with TRBD1. The germline V gene encodes CDR1 MNHEY and CDR2 SVGAGI. Trimming cost V 7 bases and J 1 base; bases outside gene matches: 5. The CDR3 totals 14 residues. The CDR3 DNA reads as TGTGCCAGCACCTATGGACAGGGGAACACTGAAGCTTTCTTT. This sequence encodes CASTYGQGNTEAFF.

V gene TRBV15 combines with J gene TRBJ1-5, with unresolved D. The CDR3 totals 13 residues. Germline lookup yields CDR1 LNHNV and CDR2 YYDKDF (reference sequence). V was shortened by 0 bases and J by 5 bases, with 5 bases between the two germline ends. The CDR3 protein is CATSRDNYQPQHF. CDR3 bases: TGTGCCACCAGCAGAGATAACTATCAGCCCCAGCATTTT.

This rearrangement joins TRBV7-2 to TRBJ1-2; D ambiguous. CDR1 is SGHTA, CDR2 FQGNSA, per germline. V gave up 1 base and J gave up 3 bases, with 9 bases separating them. The CDR3 is 14 residues long. The CDR3 DNA reads as TGTGCCAGCAGCTTAGGGTACAGAGACTATGGCTACACCTTC. Its protein product is CASSLGYRDYGYTF.

V is TRBV15 and J is TRBJ1-5; 7 nucleotides agree with TRBD1. Losses at the gene ends were 3 bases for V and 4 bases for J; bases not matched to a gene: 6. The length of the CDR3 is 15 residues. Germline values: CDR1 LNHNV, CDR2 YYDKDF (reference sequence). This CDR3 reads CATSSQTGRNQPQHF. The CDR3 DNA sequence: TGTGCCACCAGCAGTCAGACAGGGCGAAATCAGCCCCAGCATTTT. Together with reference TRBV15 and TRBJ1-5, the CDR3 gives the full variable domain: DAMVIQNPRYQVTQFGKPVTLSCSQTLNHNVMYWYQQKSSQAPKLLFHYYDKDFNNEADTPDNFQSRRPNTSFCFLDIRSPGLGDTAMYLCATSSQTGRNQPQHFGDGTRLSIL.

This rearrangement joins TRBV10-3 to TRBJ2-5; 9 bases line up with TRBD2. V shed 0 bases and J 1 base; nucleotides not matched to a gene: 6. The CDR3 consists of 17 residues. Germline CDR1 reads ENHRY; CDR2 reads SYGVKD. The chain's CDR3 is CAISESSGRGGQETQYF. The CDR3 nucleotides are TGTGCCATCAGTGAGTCGAGTGGGCGGGGGGGCCAAGAGACCCAGTACTTC.

The rearrangement links TRBV6-6 to TRBJ1-1, with TRBD1 matching over 8 bases. This CDR3 has 13 amino acids. Trimming took 9 bases from V and 3 from J; bases not matched to a gene: 6. In germline, CDR1 is MNHNY, CDR2 SVGAGI (reference sequence). CDR3 nucleotide sequence: TGTGCCAGTTCCAGGGGGCCTGACACTGAAGCTTTCTTT. It is translated as CASSRGPDTEAFF.

The chain combines TRBV5-4 with TRBJ2-3; D unclear. With 2 bases removed from V and 2 bases from J, the gap between germline ends came to 9 bases. Germline V CDR1 and CDR2: SGHNT, YYREEE (reference sequence). This CDR3 comprises 14 residues. The CDR3 sequence: CASSFFGFTDTQYF. CDR3 sequence (DNA): TGTGCCAGCAGCTTCTTCGGGTTCACAGATACGCAGTATTTT.

This sequence joins TRBV20-1 and TRBJ1-2; 9 bases are a match to TRBD1. Germline lookup yields CDR1 DFQATT and CDR2 SNEGSKA (reference sequence). The CDR3 is 15 residues long. The V and J ends lost 3 bases and 1 base, in that order; junction bases with no gene match: 6. The CDR3 nucleotides are TGCAGTGCTAGTACCGGGACAGGGAATAACTATGGCTACACCTTC. This sequence encodes CSASTGTGNNYGYTF.

This chain connects TRBV6-1 to TRBJ2-3; D unresolved. The CDR3 totals 14 residues. The V gene lost 1 base and the J gene lost 4 bases, with 9 bases spanning the gap. CDR1 is MNHNS and CDR2 is SASEGT in the germline V gene. The CDR3 coding sequence is TGTGCCAGCAGTGAAGGGGCAAACCCAGATACGCAGTATTTT. Residues: CASSEGANPDTQYF.

This clone was observed once. The same CDR3 also results from other DNA sequences found in this sample. V usage is TRBV6-2 or TRBV6-3 and J usage is TRBJ1-4; 11 bases fit TRBD1. V was clipped by 5 bases and J by 11 bases; unmatched bases: 10. This CDR3 region has 15 residues. Germline V gives CDR1 MNHEY, CDR2 SVGEGT. This CDR3 is CASSTTGTGGRKLFF. The CDR3 DNA is TGTGCCAGCAGTACCACCGGGACAGGGGGACGTAAACTGTTTTTT.

The V and J genes are TRBV30 and TRBJ1-2; TRBD1 agrees at 8 bases. V was clipped by 2 bases and J by 7 bases; unmatched bases: 9. The CDR3 contains 14 residues. Germline CDR1 is GTSNPN and CDR2 is SVGIG (reference sequence). In DNA, the CDR3 is TGTGCCTGGAGTTATGTTACAGGGGGGACTGGCTACACCTTC. Its translation is CAWSYVTGGTGYTF.

This chain joins TRBV11-2 and TRBJ2-7; no reliable D call. Trimming removed 2 bases at V and 6 bases at J, with 20 bases between. Germline CDR1 and CDR2: SGHAT and FQNNGV. The CDR3 is 16 amino acids. Here the CDR3 reads CASSLHSNPTLAEQYF. CDR3 coding DNA: TGTGCCAGCAGCTTACATTCTAACCCCACCCTCGCCGAGCAGTACTTC.

This chain joins TRBV4-1 and TRBJ2-7, with 8 bases fitting TRBD2. This CDR3 spans 16 amino acids. V lost 1 base and J lost 2; bases outside the gene matches: 7. Germline CDR1 reads MGHRA; CDR2 reads YSYEKL. In DNA form, the CDR3 reads TGCGCCAGCAGCCAAGCCCTCGGGGGGGCCCCCTACGAGCAGTACTTC. It yields the protein CASSQALGGAPYEQYF.

The chain recombines TRBV5-6 with TRBJ1-2, with D possibly matching TRBD1 (6 bases). Trimming stripped 3 bases from V and 6 bases from J, with 18 bases between. The CDR3 is 15 residues long. In germline, CDR1 is SGHDT, CDR2 YYEEEE. The CDR3 is CASSSERGRRDGYTF. The CDR3 nucleotides read TGTGCCAGCAGCTCGGAGCGGGGGCGGAGGGATGGCTACACCTTC.

The rearrangement links TRBV6-2 or TRBV6-3 to TRBJ2-7; possible D gene TRBD2, 5 bases. CDR3 length equals 11 residues. Germline values: CDR1 MNHEY, CDR2 SVGEGT. V was pared by 5 bases and J by 6 bases, with 8 bases between. For the CDR3, the DNA is TGTGCCAGCAGTCAGACTACCGAGCAGTACTTC. It is translated as CASSQTTEQYF.

CDR3 protein: CATQPGLAGGGRDTQYF. The CDR3 DNA follows: TGTGCCACCCAACCGGGACTAGCGGGAGGGGGTCGAGATACGCAGTATTTT. The chain has TRBV24-1 and TRBJ2-3; 16 bases fit TRBD2. Germline V gene data show CDR1 as KGHDR and CDR2 as SFDVKD. The trim removed 9 bases at V and 5 bases at J, leaving 10 bases unmatched. The CDR3 is 17 residues long.

This chain uses TRBV29-1 with TRBJ2-1; 7 positions agree with TRBD2. This CDR3 spans 15 amino acids. V was pared by 0 bases and J by 3 bases, with 5 bases of the junction left unmatched. Germline V gene sequence: CDR1 SQVTM, CDR2 ANQGSEA. CDR3 nucleotides: TGCAGCGTTGAAGAGGCGGGAGCCCTCTACAATGAGCAGTTCTTC. Translation gives CSVEEAGALYNEQFF.

J is TRBJ2-3 and V is TRBV7-2, with 11 bases that match TRBD2. The CDR3 contains 15 residues. V was pared by 2 bases and J by 6 bases, with 4 bases of the junction left unmatched. Germline V gene sequence: CDR1 SGHTA, CDR2 FQGNSA. CDR3: CASSLSSGRPDTQYF. In DNA, the CDR3 is TGTGCCAGCAGCTTATCTAGCGGGAGGCCGGATACGCAGTATTTT.

The rearrangement uses TRBV6-4 and TRBJ1-2; D is perhaps TRBD1 (5 bases). V gave up 0 bases and J gave up 8 bases, with 10 bases separating them. CDR3 length: 13 amino acids. Germline-derived CDR1 and CDR2 are MRHNA and SNTAGT. CDR3 coding DNA: TGTGCCAGCAGTGACTCGGAGGGGCGCGGCTACACCTTC. Protein product: CASSDSEGRGYTF.

The chain employs TRBV6-5 and TRBJ1-1; 7 bases map to TRBD1. CDR1 MNHEY and CDR2 SVGAGI come from the germline V gene. V lost 6 bases, J lost 5 bases, and 6 bases stayed unmatched. The CDR3 runs 13 residues. The CDR3 DNA reads TGTGCCAGCAGCCAGGGGGTAGAGACTGAAGCTTTCTTT. Amino acid sequence: CASSQGVETEAFF.

The chain couples TRBV27 to TRBJ2-5; 9 bases fit TRBD1. The CDR3 is made up of 15 amino acids. Germline CDR1 is MNHEY and CDR2 is SMNVEV (reference sequence). J was trimmed by 5 bases and V by 5 bases; bases with no gene match: 9. The chain's CDR3 is CASSTRDRVWETQYF. CDR3 bases: TGTGCCAGCAGTACACGGGACAGGGTTTGGGAGACCCAGTACTTC.

The J gene is TRBJ2-1, the V gene TRBV23-1; no firm D call. TRBV23-1 is placed among ORFs of uncertain function. V dropped 4 bases and J dropped 3 bases, with 13 bases sitting between them. There are 15 residues in the CDR3. CDR3 sequence (DNA): TGCGCCAGCAGTCCCCCTGAGGAGTTCTACAATGAGCAGTTCTTC. Its translation: CASSPPEEFYNEQFF.